This TCR beta chain was documented in a study of blood T cells in healthy people across ages. This clonotype was picked up a small number of times. Using a J-beta primer mix together with a sample-barcoded 5' primer, a second PCR was run for about 6 to 12 cycles. Per sample, CDR3-containing paired-end reads numbered at least 2.5 million. MiXCR, run by TCRdb on the 5' RACE reads, gives a single entry per CDR3 protein. The sample records around 650,000 distinct CDR3 sequences, approximately 29% being singletons. Trimming left V 5 bases short and J 4 bases short, with 17 bases between. The germline CDR1 and CDR2 sequences are SGHVS and FQNEAQ. The CDR3 sequence is 15 residues long.

J is TRBJ1-2 and V is TRBV7-8; D perhaps matches TRBD1 (5 bases). Sequencing input: blood. The receptor was derived from a woman aged 80 or older in good health. This chain's CDR3 is CASSAGRGRAYGYTF. DNA of the CDR3: TGTGCCAGCAGCGCGGGGCGGGGCAGGGCCTATGGCTACACCTTC.